This T cell receptor (beta chain) was sequenced during a study of T-cell reconstitution after alpha-beta-depleted transplantation in children. General observations from the study: T cells produced anew were the main source of T-cell counts and diversity one year after transplant. The origin of alpha-beta T cells about two months after transplant was reportedly several hundred expanded graft clones.

A TCRbeta library incorporating unique molecular identifiers was prepared. TCRdb re-called the PCR reads through MiXCR, storing one row per CDR3 protein. The data hold under 750,000 distinct CDR3 sequences, with roughly 23% observed a single time. Germline V CDR1 and CDR2: MNHNS, SASEGT. This CDR3 region has 14 residues. The V gene lost 6 bases and the J gene lost 0 bases, with 8 bases spanning the gap. Details on this clonotype: Its specificity is unknown.

This TCR came from a boy under three years old who had a stem cell transplant for acute myeloid leukemia, so the T cells may come from the graft donor. The chain couples TRBV6-1 to TRBJ2-2; D call uncertain. The sequenced sample was PBMCs, mostly from graft donor cells, obtained 360 days after TCRalphabeta/CD19-depleted stem cell transplant. CDR3: CASRTTSNTGELFF. In nucleotides, the CDR3 is TGTGCCAGCAGGACGACATCGAACACCGGGGAGCTGTTTTTT.